This TCR beta chain was sequenced in a study of T cells after yellow fever vaccination. Study-wide findings and caveats: The presence of abundant clonotypes contaminating from the bulk population was possible in FACS-sorted repertoires. Although the secondary response was weaker, it peaked faster, at day 5 versus 15.

TCRdb analysed the 5' RACE reads with MiXCR anew, one entry per CDR3 protein. This sample carries 250,000 or so distinct CDR3 sequences, approximately 6.3% of them seen once, and the ten largest clones take about 1%. There are a few counts of this clonotype. The antigen is undetermined. With 4 bases removed from V and 0 bases from J, the gap between germline ends came to 9 bases. CDR1 and CDR2 from the germline V gene are SQVTM and ANQGSEA. The CDR3 length is 13 residues. The rearrangement uses TRBV29-1 and TRBJ1-1; D gene ambiguous. This TCR came from a man aged 25 to 40 who received the YFV17D yellow fever vaccine. The source material was CD4+ T cells sorted from PBMCs, sampled on the day of the yellow fever booster vaccination. CDR3 sequence: CSVVLQLNTEAFF. In DNA form, the CDR3 reads TGCAGCGTTGTCTTACAGTTGAACACTGAAGCTTTCTTT.